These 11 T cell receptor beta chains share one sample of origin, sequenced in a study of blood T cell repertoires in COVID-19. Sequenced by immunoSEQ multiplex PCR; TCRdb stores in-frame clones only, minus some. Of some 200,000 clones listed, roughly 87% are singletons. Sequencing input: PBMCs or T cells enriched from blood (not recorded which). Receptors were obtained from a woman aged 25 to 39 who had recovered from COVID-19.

CDR3 nucleotide sequence: TGTGCCAGCAGTTTACAAACAGGGGACACAGATACGCAGTATTTT. Its translation: CASSLQTGDTDTQYF. The rearrangement uses TRBV28 and TRBJ2-3; TRBD1 agrees at 7 bases. This CDR3 contains 15 residues. Germline CDR1 reads MDHEN; CDR2 reads SYDVKM. The trim removed 2 bases at V and 2 bases at J, leaving 4 bases unmatched.

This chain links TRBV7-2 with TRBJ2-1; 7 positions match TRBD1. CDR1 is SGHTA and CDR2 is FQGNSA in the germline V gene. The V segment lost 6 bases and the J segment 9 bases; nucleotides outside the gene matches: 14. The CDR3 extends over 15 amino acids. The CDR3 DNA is TGTGCCAGCAGTCCTAGTCGCTCGACAGGGTCTGAGCAGTTCTTC. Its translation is CASSPSRSTGSEQFF.

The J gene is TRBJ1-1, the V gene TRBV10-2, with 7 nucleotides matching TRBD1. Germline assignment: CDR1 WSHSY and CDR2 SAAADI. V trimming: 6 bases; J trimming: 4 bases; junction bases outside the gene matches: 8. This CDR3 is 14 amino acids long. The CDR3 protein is CASSRQGLSTEAFF. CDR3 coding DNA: TGCGCCAGCAGCAGACAGGGCTTGAGCACTGAAGCTTTCTTT.

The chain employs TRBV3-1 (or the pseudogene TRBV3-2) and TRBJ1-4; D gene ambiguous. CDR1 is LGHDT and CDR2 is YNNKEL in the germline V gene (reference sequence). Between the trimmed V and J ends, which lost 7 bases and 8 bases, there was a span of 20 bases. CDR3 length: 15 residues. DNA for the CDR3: TGTGCCAGCACCCCCAATGGCGCGGTAGGAGAAAAACTGTTTTTT. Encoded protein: CASTPNGAVGEKLFF.

CDR3 nucleotides: TGCGCCAGCAGCCAAGACGAGCAGGGGGCTCACTCTGGGGCCAACGTCCTGACTTTC. Translated: CASSQDEQGAHSGANVLTF. This chain connects TRBV4-3 to TRBJ2-6, with 8 bases identical to TRBD1. The ends lost 0 bases at V and 0 bases at J; junction bases unmatched: 7. The CDR3 length is 19 residues. Germline CDR1 reads LGHNA; CDR2 reads YSLEER.

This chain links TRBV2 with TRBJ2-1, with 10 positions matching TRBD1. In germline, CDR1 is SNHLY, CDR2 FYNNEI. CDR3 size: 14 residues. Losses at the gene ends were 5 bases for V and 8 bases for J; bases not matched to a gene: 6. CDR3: CASSPGQGRDEQFF. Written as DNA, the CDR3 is TGTGCCAGCAGTCCGGGACAGGGGAGGGATGAGCAGTTCTTC.

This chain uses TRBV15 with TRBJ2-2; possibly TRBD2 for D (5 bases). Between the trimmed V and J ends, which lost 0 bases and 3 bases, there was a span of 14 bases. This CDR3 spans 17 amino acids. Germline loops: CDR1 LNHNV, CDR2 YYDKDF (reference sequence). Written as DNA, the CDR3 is TGTGCCACCAGCAGAGATCGTGGCGCCGGGGACACCGGGGAGCTGTTTTTT. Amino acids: CATSRDRGAGDTGELFF.

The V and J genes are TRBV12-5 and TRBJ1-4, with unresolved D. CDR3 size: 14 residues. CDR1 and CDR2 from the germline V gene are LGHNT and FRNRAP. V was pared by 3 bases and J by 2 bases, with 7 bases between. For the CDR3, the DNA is TGTGCTAGTGGTTTTGGAGGGACTAATGAAAAACTGTTTTTT. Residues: CASGFGGTNEKLFF.

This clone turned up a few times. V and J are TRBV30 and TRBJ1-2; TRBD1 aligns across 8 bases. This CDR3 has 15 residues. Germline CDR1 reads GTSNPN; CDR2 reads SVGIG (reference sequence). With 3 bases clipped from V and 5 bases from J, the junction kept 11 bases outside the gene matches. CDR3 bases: TGTGCCTGGAGGGGGGGACAGGTCGACTATTATGGCTACACCTTC. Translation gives CAWRGGQVDYYGYTF. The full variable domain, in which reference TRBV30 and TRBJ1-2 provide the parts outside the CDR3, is SQTIHQWPATLVQPVGSPLSLECTVEGTSNPNLYWYRQAAGRGLQLLFYSVGIGQISSEVPQNLSASRPQDRQFILSSKKLLLSDSGFYLCAWRGGQVDYYGYTFGSGTRLTVV.

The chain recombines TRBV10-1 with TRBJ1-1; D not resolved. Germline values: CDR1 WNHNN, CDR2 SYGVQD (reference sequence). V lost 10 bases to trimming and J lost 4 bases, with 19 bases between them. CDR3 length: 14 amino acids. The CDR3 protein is CATEGGPRSTEAFF. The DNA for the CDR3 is TGCGCCACCGAGGGCGGCCCCCGAAGCACTGAAGCTTTCTTT.

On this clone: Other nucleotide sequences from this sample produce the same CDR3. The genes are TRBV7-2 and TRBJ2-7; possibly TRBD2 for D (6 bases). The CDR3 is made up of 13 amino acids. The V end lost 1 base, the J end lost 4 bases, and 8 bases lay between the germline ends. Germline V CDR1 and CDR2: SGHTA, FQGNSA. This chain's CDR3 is CASSLGGTYEQYF. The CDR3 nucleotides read TGTGCCAGCAGCTTAGGCGGGACTTACGAGCAGTACTTC.